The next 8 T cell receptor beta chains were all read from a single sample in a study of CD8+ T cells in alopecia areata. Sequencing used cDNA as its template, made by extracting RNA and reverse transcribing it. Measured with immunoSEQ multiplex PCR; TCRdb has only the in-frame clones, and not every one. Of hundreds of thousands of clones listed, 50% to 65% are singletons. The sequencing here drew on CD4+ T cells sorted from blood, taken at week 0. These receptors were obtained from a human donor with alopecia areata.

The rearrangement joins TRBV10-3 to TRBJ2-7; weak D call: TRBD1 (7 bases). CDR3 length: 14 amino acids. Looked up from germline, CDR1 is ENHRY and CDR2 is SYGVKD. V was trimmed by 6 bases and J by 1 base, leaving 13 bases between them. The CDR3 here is CAIRAQGGSYEQYF. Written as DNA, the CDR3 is TGTGCCATCAGGGCTCAGGGGGGATCCTACGAGCAGTACTTC.

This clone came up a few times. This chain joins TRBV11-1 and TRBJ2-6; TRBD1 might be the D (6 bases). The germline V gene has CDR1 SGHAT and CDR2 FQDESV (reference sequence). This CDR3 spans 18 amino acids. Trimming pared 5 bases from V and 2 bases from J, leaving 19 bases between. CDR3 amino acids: CASSLPPSAGAGANVLTF. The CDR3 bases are TGTGCCAGCAGCCTACCGCCGTCAGCAGGGGCTGGGGCCAACGTCCTGACTTTC.

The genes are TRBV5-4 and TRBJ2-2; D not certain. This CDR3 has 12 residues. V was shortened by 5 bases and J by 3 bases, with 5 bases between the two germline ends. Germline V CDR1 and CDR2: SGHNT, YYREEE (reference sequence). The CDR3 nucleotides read TGTGCCAGCAGTCAAGACACCGGGGAGCTGTTTTTT. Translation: CASSQDTGELFF.

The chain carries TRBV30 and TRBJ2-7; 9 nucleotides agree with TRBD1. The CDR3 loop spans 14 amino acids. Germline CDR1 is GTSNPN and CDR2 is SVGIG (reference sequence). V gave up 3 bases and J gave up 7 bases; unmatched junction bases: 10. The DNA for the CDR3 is TGTGCCTGGAGCCGTAGGGACAGGGAAGGGGAGCAGTACTTC. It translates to CAWSRRDREGEQYF.

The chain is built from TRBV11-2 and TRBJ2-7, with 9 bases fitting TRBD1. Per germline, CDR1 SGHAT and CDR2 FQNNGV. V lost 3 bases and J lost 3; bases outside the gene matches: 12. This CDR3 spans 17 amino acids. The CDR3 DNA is TGTGCCAGCAGCTTCGATAACAGGGGGCGGTTAAGCTACGAGCAGTACTTC. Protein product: CASSFDNRGRLSYEQYF.

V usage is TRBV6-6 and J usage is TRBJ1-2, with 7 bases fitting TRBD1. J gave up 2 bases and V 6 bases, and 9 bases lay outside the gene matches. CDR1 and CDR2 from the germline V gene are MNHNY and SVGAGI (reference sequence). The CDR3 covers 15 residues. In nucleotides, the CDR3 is TGTGCCAGCAGGGCGACAGGGCGTCCGAACTATGGCTACACCTTC. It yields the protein CASRATGRPNYGYTF.

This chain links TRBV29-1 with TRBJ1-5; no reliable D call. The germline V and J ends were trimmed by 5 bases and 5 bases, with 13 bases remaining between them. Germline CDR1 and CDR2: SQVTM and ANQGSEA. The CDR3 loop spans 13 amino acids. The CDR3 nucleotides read TGCAGCGTTACCAGTGGTTTGGATCAGCCCCAGCATTTT. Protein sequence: CSVTSGLDQPQHF.

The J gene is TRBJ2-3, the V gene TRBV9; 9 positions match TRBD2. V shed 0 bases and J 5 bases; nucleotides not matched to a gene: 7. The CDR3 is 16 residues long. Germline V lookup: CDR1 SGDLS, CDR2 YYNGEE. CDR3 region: CASSVVAGGPGDTQYF. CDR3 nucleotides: TGTGCCAGCAGCGTAGTCGCGGGGGGGCCTGGAGATACGCAGTATTTT.